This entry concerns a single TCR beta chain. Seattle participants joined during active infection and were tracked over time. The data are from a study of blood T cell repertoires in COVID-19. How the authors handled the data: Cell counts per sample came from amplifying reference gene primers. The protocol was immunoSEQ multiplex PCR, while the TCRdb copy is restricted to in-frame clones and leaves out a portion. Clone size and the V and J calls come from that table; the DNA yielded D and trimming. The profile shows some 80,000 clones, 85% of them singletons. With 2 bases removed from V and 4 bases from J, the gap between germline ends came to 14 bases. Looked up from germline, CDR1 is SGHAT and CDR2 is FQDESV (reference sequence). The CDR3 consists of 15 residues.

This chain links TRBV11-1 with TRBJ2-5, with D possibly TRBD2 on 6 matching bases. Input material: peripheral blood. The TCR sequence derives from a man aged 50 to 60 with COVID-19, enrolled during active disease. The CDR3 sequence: CASSLSAGRGETQYF. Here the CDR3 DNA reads TGTGCCAGCAGCTTATCGGCGGGAAGGGGAGAGACCCAGTACTTC.